Only a few counts were recorded for the clone carrying this T cell receptor (beta chain). These data come from a study of tumor and adjacent non-tumor tissue in lung cancer. The template was RNA from unsorted bulk tissue. The library came from three nested PCR rounds adapted from ARM-PCR protocols. TCRdb processed the multiplex PCR reads anew with MiXCR; each CDR3 protein has one entry. The table has about 120,000 distinct CDR3 sequences, 60% to 70% seen once. V lost 5 bases to trimming and J lost 3 bases, with 10 bases between them. This CDR3 has 13 residues. CDR1 SGHVS and CDR2 FQNEAQ come from the germline V gene.

Material for sequencing was lung tumor tissue. The receptor was derived from a man aged 25-45 years with non-small cell lung cancer. This chain links TRBV7-8 with TRBJ1-2; a possible D gene is TRBD1 (5 bases). The CDR3 nucleotides are TGTGCCAGCAGCCCCGGCAGGGACTATGGCTACACCTTC. Its protein product is CASSPGRDYGYTF.